This TCR beta chain was profiled in a study of blood T cell repertoires in COVID-19. Study-wide context: Italy, Spain and the United States were the sources of the convalescent and acute COVID-19 samples. Sources were T cells, B-cell-depleted T cells, or PBMCs; the material itself was cDNA or gDNA.

In the authors' methods: Amplified reference gene primers provided the basis for estimating nucleated cell counts. The repertoire was sequenced with immunoSEQ multiplex PCR; TCRdb's copy has only in-frame clones and lacks some. V and J calls plus clone size are reproduced from that table; the DNA served to infer D and trimming. The data contain fewer than 110,000 clones, roughly nine tenths of them singletons. Losses at the gene ends were 7 bases for V and 3 bases for J; bases not matched to a gene: 11. The length of the CDR3 is 14 residues. Germline assignment: CDR1 SQVTM and CDR2 ANQGSEA. The chain links TRBV29-1 to TRBJ2-7; 8 bases agree with TRBD1. This TCR derives from a human donor in a cohort sampled during active COVID-19. Sequences were obtained from peripheral blood. The CDR3 loop reads CSAGSGTGYYEQYF. The CDR3 DNA is TGCAGCGCTGGGTCCGGGACAGGTTACTACGAGCAGTACTTC.